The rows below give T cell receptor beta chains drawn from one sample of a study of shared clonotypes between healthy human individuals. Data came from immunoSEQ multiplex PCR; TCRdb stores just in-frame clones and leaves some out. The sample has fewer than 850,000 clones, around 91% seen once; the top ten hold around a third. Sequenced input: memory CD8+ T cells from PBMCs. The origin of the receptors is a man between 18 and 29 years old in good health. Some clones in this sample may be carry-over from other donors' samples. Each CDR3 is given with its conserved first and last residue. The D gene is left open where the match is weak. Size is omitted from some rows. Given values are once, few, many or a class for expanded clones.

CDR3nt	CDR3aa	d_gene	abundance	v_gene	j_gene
TGTGCCAGCAGCCTTGGGACACTTGTCCCTCCCGAGCAGTACTTC	CASSLGTLVPPEQYF	NA	NA	TRBV5-5	TRBJ2-7
TGTGCCAGCAGCTTCGGACTAGCGGGGGTTTCGGTAGAGCAGTTCTTC	CASSFGLAGVSVEQFF	TRBD2	NA	TRBV7-2	TRBJ2-1
TGTGCCAGCAGCTCCCGTGGAGGGAAAATCAATCAGCCCCAGCATTTT	CASSSRGGKINQPQHF	NA	NA	TRBV7-2	TRBJ1-5
TGTGCCAGCAGTCCCCTGGGACTAGCGGGAGTCGGTGAGACTGCGGATGAGCAGTTCTTC	CASSPLGLAGVGETADEQFF	TRBD2	NA	TRBV27	TRBJ2-1
TGTGCCAGCCGCTCCCAGACCGGACAGGGGAGGACCGGGGAGCTGTTTTTT	CASRSQTGQGRTGELFF	TRBD1	NA	TRBV28	TRBJ2-2
TGTGCCAGCAGTTCCTATCTTCAGGGGGGCAAAAACATTCAGTACTTC	CASSSYLQGGKNIQYF	NA	NA	TRBV27	TRBJ2-4
TGTGCCAGCAGCTTAAGTGGTCGCTATGGCTACACCTTC	CASSLSGRYGYTF	NA	NA	TRBV7-9	TRBJ1-2
TGTGCCAGCAAACAGGGGGCAGATACTGAAGCTTTCTTT	CASKQGADTEAFF	TRBD1	NA	TRBV27	TRBJ1-1
TGTGCCAGCAGTTTAGACAGGGTAGACGAGCAGTACTTC	CASSLDRVDEQYF	TRBD1	NA	TRBV28	TRBJ2-7
TGCGCCAGCAGCGGGGCTCGGGACACCCTTGAGGAGACCCAGTACTTC	CASSGARDTLEETQYF	NA	NA	TRBV5-1	TRBJ2-5
TGCGCCAGCAGCTTGGAGAACACGATCTCCTACAATGAGCAGTTCTTC	CASSLENTISYNEQFF	NA	NA	TRBV5-1	TRBJ2-1
TGCGCCAGCAGCCAAGCCAGAGGGCAAATCCTGCTGGAGACCCAGTACTTC	CASSQARGQILLETQYF	NA	NA	TRBV4-1	TRBJ2-5
TGTGCCAGCAGCTTACTGGCCCGAAGGGAAGCTTTCTTT	CASSLLARREAFF	NA	NA	TRBV7-9	TRBJ1-1
TGTGCCAGCAGTTTATTGGGGCTAGTGGGCGAGCAGTACTTC	CASSLLGLVGEQYF	NA	NA	TRBV28	TRBJ2-7
TGCAGCGTTGGACTAGCGGGTGTGACCGGGGAGCTGTTTTTT	CSVGLAGVTGELFF	TRBD2	NA	TRBV29-1	TRBJ2-2
TGTGCCAGCAGCTTAGCGCAACCAACTGGTGAAAAACTGTTTTTT	CASSLAQPTGEKLFF	NA	NA	TRBV7-9	TRBJ1-4
TGTGCCAGCAGTTTATGGTTTGGTAAAGATACGCAGTATTTT	CASSLWFGKDTQYF	NA	NA	TRBV27	TRBJ2-3
TGTGCCAGCAGTGCGAGCCCTCGGGTTCCGTATGAAGCTTTCTTT	CASSASPRVPYEAFF	NA	NA	TRBV6-1	TRBJ1-1
TGCGCCAGCAGCCTGAGACAAAACACTGAAGCTTTCTTT	CASSLRQNTEAFF	NA	NA	TRBV4-1	TRBJ1-1
TGTGCCAGCAGCTTAGTACCAGATACGCAGTATTTT	CASSLVPDTQYF	NA	once	TRBV7-9	TRBJ2-3
TGCGCCAGCAGCCAAGATAGGGAGGGCAAGTATAATTCACCCCTCCACTTT	CASSQDREGKYNSPLHF	NA	NA	TRBV4-3	TRBJ1-6
TGTGCCAGCAGTTCCTCCGTGCGTAGGTTGAACACTGAAGCTTTCTTT	CASSSSVRRLNTEAFF	NA	NA	TRBV6-7	TRBJ1-1
TGTGCCAGCTCACCCCCTCGTACAGTGACAACCTACGAGCAGTACTTC	CASSPPRTVTTYEQYF	NA	NA	TRBV18	TRBJ2-7
TGTGCCAGCAGCAAACAGGGGTACACTGAAGCTTTCTTT	CASSKQGYTEAFF	TRBD1	NA	TRBV7-8	TRBJ1-1
TGTGCCAGTAGTGTGACAGACTGGATCACTGAAGCTTTCTTT	CASSVTDWITEAFF	NA	NA	TRBV19	TRBJ1-1
TGTGCCAGCAGCCAAGTATTAGCGGCTAGCACAGATACGCAGTATTTT	CASSQVLAASTDTQYF	NA	NA	TRBV4-2	TRBJ2-3
TGTGCCATCAGTGAGACGTGGACACCGGATCAGCCCCAGCATTTT	CAISETWTPDQPQHF	NA	NA	TRBV10-3	TRBJ1-5
TGTGCCAGCAGTTACTCGACAGGAGAGATAAACACTGAAGCTTTCTTT	CASSYSTGEINTEAFF	NA	NA	TRBV6-5	TRBJ1-1
TGCGCCAGCAGCTTACATCCTTTTGAAGCTTTCTTT	CASSLHPFEAFF	NA	few	TRBV5-1	TRBJ1-1
TGTGCCAGCAGCCTCTCGGGGGACTACACCTACGAGCAGTACTTC	CASSLSGDYTYEQYF	TRBD2	NA	TRBV11-2	TRBJ2-7
TGTGCCAGCAGCCTCCTGGGGAGCGAGCAGTACTTC	CASSLLGSEQYF	NA	once	TRBV7-6	TRBJ2-7
TGTGCCAGCAGTGTTCCGACAGGTGAAGTCTTCTCCGGGGCCAACGTCCTGACTTTC	CASSVPTGEVFSGANVLTF	NA	NA	TRBV2	TRBJ2-6
TGCAGCGTCCGCTCGGGTGGCGGCTACACCTTC	CSVRSGGGYTF	NA	NA	TRBV29-1	TRBJ1-2
TGTGCCAGCAGCCAAGGTGACTCGACTGTCGAGCAGTTCTTC	CASSQGDSTVEQFF	NA	NA	TRBV28	TRBJ2-1
TGTGCCAGCAGCCCCCCCCGGGGACGCGGCACTGAAGCTTTCTTT	CASSPPRGRGTEAFF	NA	few	TRBV7-2	TRBJ1-1
TGTGCCAGCAGTTTATTGACTAGCGGGGGCACAGATACGCAGTATTTT	CASSLLTSGGTDTQYF	TRBD2	few	TRBV27	TRBJ2-3
TGTGCCACCGGACCTCCGGGAGGGCCGGGAACCGGGGAGCTGTTTTTT	CATGPPGGPGTGELFF	TRBD2	NA	TRBV19	TRBJ2-2
TGTGCCAGCAGTTTATGGGAAGGGGGCCCCAATCAGCCCCAGCATTTT	CASSLWEGGPNQPQHF	TRBD1	NA	TRBV28	TRBJ1-5
TGTGCCAGCAGCCTACCGCCGGGACTAGCTTTTGGTGGTACCGGGGAGCTGTTTTTT	CASSLPPGLAFGGTGELFF	TRBD2	NA	TRBV11-3	TRBJ2-2
TGTGCCAGCAGTTACGAGCCCTTCCAGAGCAATCAGCCCCAGCATTTT	CASSYEPFQSNQPQHF	NA	NA	TRBV6-6	TRBJ1-5
TGCGCCAGCAGCTTGGATCCGGGGAGGAGCTACGAGCAGTACTTC	CASSLDPGRSYEQYF	NA	NA	TRBV5-1	TRBJ2-7
TGTGCCAGCAGCGTAGAGGGACAGCTCTACAATGAGCAGTTCTTC	CASSVEGQLYNEQFF	TRBD1	once	TRBV9	TRBJ2-1
TGTGCCAGCAGCTTAGCGCGGGGCTCTGGAAACACCATATATTTT	CASSLARGSGNTIYF	NA	NA	TRBV7-2	TRBJ1-3
TGTGCCAGCAGCCCTAGCGTCAGCTCCTACGAGCAGTACTTC	CASSPSVSSYEQYF	NA	NA	TRBV6-5	TRBJ2-7
TGTGCCAGTAGTGTCGACTTGGTTAGCAATCAGCCCCAGCATTTT	CASSVDLVSNQPQHF	NA	few	TRBV19	TRBJ1-5
TGTGCCAGCAGCGAGGGAGGACAGCCCTACGAGCAGTACTTC	CASSEGGQPYEQYF	NA	NA	TRBV9	TRBJ2-7
TGTGCCAGCAGCGTAGGGGGGAACACCTACAATGAGCAGTTCTTC	CASSVGGNTYNEQFF	NA	once	TRBV9	TRBJ2-1
TGTGCCAGCAGCTTCCGTTACCGGGACAGGGTAGACGAGCAGTACTTC	CASSFRYRDRVDEQYF	TRBD1	once	TRBV11-2	TRBJ2-7